These 26 T cell receptor beta chains were all obtained from the same sample, sequenced in a study of control samples from healthy donors and cancer patients. The table came from immunoSEQ multiplex PCR; TCRdb's copy has only in-frame clones and leaves some out. The sample contains roughly 40,000 clones, roughly nine tenths of which appear only once. Sequenced material: blood. The receptor source for this set is a woman between 50 and 59 years old in good health.

The chain links TRBV16 to TRBJ2-1; 11 nucleotides line up with TRBD1. Germline values: CDR1 KGHSY, CDR2 FQNENV. The CDR3 length is 15 residues. Losses at the gene ends were 2 bases for V and 9 bases for J; bases not matched to a gene: 6. In DNA form, the CDR3 reads TGTGCCAGCAGCCAACCGGACAGGGGGCAGGGTGAGCAGTTCTTC. Its protein product is CASSQPDRGQGEQFF.

V and J are TRBV7-6 and TRBJ1-5, with D unclear. Between the trimmed V and J ends, which lost 5 bases and 0 bases, there was a span of 26 bases. The CDR3 has 20 amino acids. Germline CDR1 is SGHVS and CDR2 is FNYEAQ. Here the CDR3 DNA reads TGTGCCAGCAGCCCTACGGCGGGCGACACCACTTCTTATAGCAATCAGCCCCAGCATTTT. Translation gives CASSPTAGDTTSYSNQPQHF.

The genes are TRBV6-2 or TRBV6-3 and TRBJ1-4; D gene unclear. This CDR3 is built from 13 residues. Per the germline V gene, CDR1 is MNHEY and CDR2 is SVGEGT. V lost 2 bases, J lost 8 bases, and 9 bases lay in between. This CDR3 is CASSYGLSEKLFF. CDR3 DNA sequence: TGTGCCAGCAGTTACGGCCTTTCAGAAAAACTGTTTTTT.

V usage is TRBV4-3 and J usage is TRBJ1-2; TRBD1 agrees at 8 bases. Germline V gives CDR1 LGHNA, CDR2 YSLEER. This CDR3 has 15 residues. Trimming cost V 4 bases and J 7 bases; bases outside gene matches: 11. CDR3 in amino acids: CASSPGQGGISGYTF. Here the CDR3 DNA reads TGCGCCAGCAGCCCCGGACAGGGCGGGATTAGTGGCTACACCTTC.

The chain is built from TRBV7-2 and TRBJ1-2; D not certain. From germline, CDR1 is SGHTA and CDR2 FQGNSA. This CDR3 spans 15 amino acids. Trimming left V 1 base short and J 5 bases short, with 14 bases between. The DNA for the CDR3 is TGTGCCAGCAGCTTAGGCGTCAGCCAGGTATATGGCTACACCTTC. Its translation is CASSLGVSQVYGYTF.

V usage is TRBV2 and J usage is TRBJ1-2; 9 bases agree with TRBD1. V dropped 8 bases and J dropped 4; count of bases not matched to a gene: 8. In germline, CDR1 is SNHLY, CDR2 FYNNEI. The CDR3 is 14 amino acids. CDR3 loop: CASSGGQGGYGYTF. The CDR3 nucleotides read TGTGCCAGCTCTGGGGGACAGGGCGGCTATGGCTACACCTTC.

V and J are TRBV19 and TRBJ2-1; no clear D. V was clipped by 4 bases and J by 3 bases, with 4 bases between them. The germline V gene has CDR1 LNHDA and CDR2 SQIVND (reference sequence). The CDR3 runs 12 residues. CDR3 loop: CASSNLYNEQFF. CDR3 nucleotides: TGTGCCAGTAGTAACCTCTACAATGAGCAGTTCTTC.

In DNA form, the CDR3 reads TGTGCCAGCAGCTTAGATCCTAATTCACCCCTCCACTTT. It encodes CASSLDPNSPLHF. V and J are TRBV7-8 and TRBJ1-6; no definite D call. Germline CDR1 reads SGHVS; CDR2 reads FQNEAQ. The CDR3 has 13 residues. Trimming took off 1 base at V and 6 bases at J, with 4 bases between the two ends.

This clone was counted between two and nine times. The rearrangement joins TRBV2 to TRBJ1-2, with D possibly matching TRBD1 (5 bases). Trimming took off 4 bases at V and 1 base at J, with 7 bases between the two ends. In germline, CDR1 is SNHLY, CDR2 FYNNEI. The CDR3 has 13 amino acids. The CDR3: CASSGQFNYGYTF. DNA for the CDR3: TGTGCCAGCAGTGGACAGTTTAACTATGGCTACACCTTC.

J is TRBJ1-2 and V is TRBV5-1, with TRBD1 as a possible D gene (5 bases). This CDR3 is 15 amino acids long. Germline values: CDR1 SGHRS, CDR2 YFSETQ. Trimming cost V 3 bases and J 7 bases, with 19 bases left between them. The CDR3 DNA reads TGCGCCAGCAGCTCAAACTCTCAGGGAATCGGTGGCTACACCTTC. Translated: CASSSNSQGIGGYTF.

V gene TRBV5-5 combines with J gene TRBJ1-3; possible D gene TRBD1, 6 bases. The CDR3 sequence is 16 residues long. In germline, CDR1 is SGHKS, CDR2 YYEKEE (reference sequence). Trimming took off 4 bases at V and 2 bases at J, with 16 bases between the two ends. In DNA form, the CDR3 reads TGTGCCAGCAGCCCGCAGGGGCCCCACCCTGGAAACACCATATATTTT. Translated: CASSPQGPHPGNTIYF.

The rearrangement links TRBV6-6 to TRBJ2-1; tentative D call: TRBD1 (6 bases). V was clipped by 0 bases and J by 7 bases, with 13 bases between them. This CDR3 has 15 residues. Germline V gives CDR1 MNHNY, CDR2 SVGAGI (reference sequence). The CDR3 DNA follows: TGTGCCAGCAGTTACTCCAGGGGACCGGGGAATGAGCAGTTCTTC. This encodes CASSYSRGPGNEQFF.

This clone was counted between two and nine times. The rearrangement uses TRBV5-1 and TRBJ1-1, with D unclear. CDR3 length: 15 residues. Trimming took off 4 bases at V and 2 bases at J, with 15 bases between the two ends. CDR1 SGHRS and CDR2 YFSETQ come from the germline V gene. The CDR3 region has the DNA TGCGCCAGCAGCATACAACCTTGGGAAAACACTGAAGCTTTCTTT. Its translation: CASSIQPWENTEAFF.

The count of this clone is one. This chain uses TRBV6-4 with TRBJ1-5, with a weak D call TRBD1 (6 bases). V was shortened by 3 bases and J by 10 bases, with 13 bases between the two germline ends. The germline CDR1 and CDR2 sequences are MRHNA and SNTAGT. This CDR3 has 13 amino acids. CDR3 nucleotide sequence: TGTGCCAGCAGTGAAAGTGAGGGGGGCCCCCAGCATTTT. Amino acid sequence: CASSESEGGPQHF.

This chain connects TRBV7-2 to TRBJ1-6; 8 nucleotides match TRBD1. Trimming cost V 3 bases and J 6 bases; bases outside gene matches: 4. This CDR3 comprises 15 residues. In germline, CDR1 is SGHTA, CDR2 FQGNSA. CDR3 nucleotide sequence: TGTGCCAGCAGCTTCCGGGACAGGCCTAATTCACCCCTCCACTTT. Translating gives CASSFRDRPNSPLHF.

V usage is TRBV4-1 and J usage is TRBJ2-2; D is unresolved. In germline, CDR1 is MGHRA, CDR2 YSYEKL. The V end was cut by 1 base, the J end by 4 bases, with 16 bases between. This CDR3 has 17 residues. CDR3 sequence reads: CASSQVNMGFATGELFF. DNA of the CDR3: TGCGCCAGCAGCCAAGTTAATATGGGGTTCGCCACCGGGGAGCTGTTTTTT.

The chain links TRBV4-3 to TRBJ2-7, with 8 bases that match TRBD2. Trimming at V came to 0 bases and at J to 6 bases, leaving 7 bases not matched to a gene. The CDR3 runs 15 residues. CDR1 is LGHNA and CDR2 is YSLEER in the germline V gene. Written as DNA, the CDR3 is TGCGCCAGCAGCCAAGATATGGGGACTAGTCTCGAGCAGTACTTC. It encodes CASSQDMGTSLEQYF.

CDR3 in amino acids: CASSREGQNTEAFF. In DNA, the CDR3 is TGTGCCAGCAGCCGCGAGGGCCAGAACACTGAAGCTTTCTTT. The chain couples TRBV5-5 to TRBJ1-1; D gene uncertain. V shed 4 bases and J shed 1 base, with 11 bases lying between them. Germline loops: CDR1 SGHKS, CDR2 YYEKEE (reference sequence). The CDR3 consists of 14 residues.

The V call is TRBV11-3, the J call TRBJ2-3; D might be TRBD1 (5 bases). Germline V CDR1 and CDR2: SGHNT, YENEEA. With 5 bases removed from V and 0 bases from J, the gap between germline ends came to 12 bases. The CDR3 contains 15 residues. CDR3: CASSPAGFSTDTQYF. CDR3 DNA sequence: TGTGCCAGCAGCCCAGCAGGGTTCAGCACAGATACGCAGTATTTT.

The J gene is TRBJ1-6, the V gene TRBV29-1; 7 positions agree with TRBD1. Germline CDR1 reads SQVTM; CDR2 reads ANQGSEA. With 5 bases clipped from V and 7 bases from J, the junction kept 8 bases outside the gene matches. The CDR3 contains 14 residues. The DNA of the CDR3 is TGCAGCGTTCTCAGGGGGGAAAGGAATTCACCCCTCCACTTT. The encoded protein is CSVLRGERNSPLHF.

CDR3 DNA sequence: TGCGCCAGCAGCCCGGATGGAGGGAAGGGGCTAACCTTC. This translates into CASSPDGGKGLTF. V and J are TRBV5-1 and TRBJ1-2, with D tentatively TRBD1 (5 bases). Trimming removed 4 bases from V and 14 bases from J, with 21 bases in between. CDR3 size: 13 residues. From germline, CDR1 is SGHRS and CDR2 YFSETQ. Drawing the rest from reference TRBV5-1 and TRBJ1-2, the complete variable domain is KAGVTQTPRYLIKTRGQQVTLSCSPISGHRSVSWYQQTPGQGLQFLFEYFSETQRNKGNFPGRFSGRQFSNSRSEMNVSTLELGDSALYLCASSPDGGKGLTFGSGTRLTVV.

The DNA for the CDR3 is TGTGCCAGCAGTGAAGGGATCGGGGTCGGGGCCAACGTCCTGACTTTC. This encodes CASSEGIGVGANVLTF. This chain connects TRBV2 to TRBJ2-6, with TRBD2 as a possible D gene (5 bases). Germline V lookup: CDR1 SNHLY, CDR2 FYNNEI. CDR3 length equals 16 residues. Trimming cost V 1 base and J 4 bases, with 11 bases left between them.

The chain uses TRBV19 and TRBJ1-1; D might be TRBD1 (5 bases). V was clipped by 7 bases and J by 5 bases, with 14 bases between them. Germline CDR1 is LNHDA and CDR2 is SQIVND (reference sequence). This CDR3 has 13 residues. CDR3 sequence (DNA): TGTGCCAGTACTAAAGGGGCGCGAACTGAAGCTTTCTTT. It yields the protein CASTKGARTEAFF.

This chain uses TRBV19 with TRBJ1-1, with D possibly being TRBD1 (6 bases). Germline values: CDR1 LNHDA, CDR2 SQIVND (reference sequence). The CDR3 contains 14 residues. Deletions cut 4 bases from V and 4 bases from J, with 13 bases between. The CDR3 sequence is CASSTRGAGTEAFF. CDR3 nucleotide sequence: TGTGCCAGTAGTACACGGGGGGCAGGCACTGAAGCTTTCTTT. The full variable domain, rest sourced from reference TRBV19 and TRBJ1-1, is DGGITQSPKYLFRKEGQNVTLSCEQNLNHDAMYWYRQDPGQGLRLIYYSQIVNDFQKGDIAEGYSVSREKKESFPLTVTSAQKNPTAFYLCASSTRGAGTEAFFGQGTRLTVV.

This clone was observed once. This rearrangement joins TRBV2 to TRBJ2-1, with D possibly matching TRBD2 (6 bases). This CDR3 spans 15 amino acids. V lost 6 bases, J lost 6 bases, and 18 bases lay in between. Germline loops: CDR1 SNHLY, CDR2 FYNNEI. The CDR3 bases are TGTGCCAGCAGGCAAACGGGACTTACGATCAATGAGCAGTTCTTC. Its translation: CASRQTGLTINEQFF.

This chain uses TRBV6-5 with TRBJ2-1, with 8 bases lining up with TRBD1. J lost 2 bases, V lost 5 bases, and 2 bases had no gene match. CDR3 length: 14 residues. Germline V gene data show CDR1 as MNHEY and CDR2 as SVGAGI. CDR3 region: CASSKQGAYNEQFF. CDR3 DNA sequence: TGTGCCAGCAGTAAACAGGGGGCCTACAATGAGCAGTTCTTC.